The rows below give T cell receptor beta chains drawn from one sample of a study of blood T cell repertoires in COVID-19. This table comes from immunoSEQ multiplex PCR, and its TCRdb copy is limited to in-frame clones, with some not included. The repertoire holds 45,000 to 60,000 clones, with around nine tenths as singletons. Material for sequencing was peripheral blood. The receptors here all came from a man in his sixties with active or convalescent COVID-19. Both conserved end residues are part of each CDR3. Fields, in order: clone size, V gene, J gene, D gene, CDR3 DNA, CDR3 protein. D genes are given only for firm matches. Clone sizes are given selectively: once, few, many, or a class where the clone is expanded.

NA,TRBV19,TRBJ1-2,TRBD1,TGTGCCAGTAGTACGGGACAGCTGATGGGATCTAACTATGGCTACACCTTC,CASSTGQLMGSNYGYTF
NA,TRBV19,TRBJ2-5,NA,TGTGCCAGTAGTAGGATGGGTCAGAGGCAAGAGACCCAGTACTTC,CASSRMGQRQETQYF
once,TRBV5-5,TRBJ2-7,TRBD1,TGTGCCAGCAGCCTGGGGACAGCCTCCTACGAGCAGTACTTC,CASSLGTASYEQYF
NA,TRBV27,TRBJ2-2,TRBD1,TGTGCCAGCAAGGTTAACAGGGGGAACACCGGGGAGCTGTTTTTT,CASKVNRGNTGELFF
once,TRBV5-1,TRBJ1-2,NA,TGCGCCAGCAGCTTGGCCGCTACAGGATCCTATGGCTACACCTTC,CASSLAATGSYGYTF
once,TRBV12-3/TRBV12-4,TRBJ2-2,NA,TGTGCCAGCACCCCTAGGGAGAACGGGGAGCTGTTTTTT,CASTPRENGELFF
NA,TRBV28,TRBJ1-2,NA,TGTGCCAGCAGTTTAAGAGACAGCCATGGCTACACCTTC,CASSLRDSHGYTF
NA,TRBV5-1,TRBJ1-1,TRBD1,TGCGCCAGCAGCTCCCCGACAGGGACCGAGAACACTGAAGCTTTCTTT,CASSSPTGTENTEAFF
NA,TRBV6-5,TRBJ2-7,TRBD1,TGTGCCAGCAGTTACGGGACAGGGAGATACTACGAGCAGTACTTC,CASSYGTGRYYEQYF
once,TRBV10-3,TRBJ2-7,NA,TGTGCCATCGGGTCCAGGGAACCCTACGAGCAGTACTTC,CAIGSREPYEQYF
NA,TRBV4-2,TRBJ2-5,TRBD2,TGTGCCAGCAGCCAAGTACTAGCGGGGGTAGAGACCCAGTACTTC,CASSQVLAGVETQYF
NA,TRBV28,TRBJ2-3,TRBD1,TGTGCCAGCAGTTTAGAGATACCGGGACAGGGCGGCGAAGATACGCAGTATTTT,CASSLEIPGQGGEDTQYF
NA,TRBV7-3,TRBJ1-3,NA,TGTGCCAGCAGCGACGGGGTTTCAAACACCATATATTTT,CASSDGVSNTIYF
NA,TRBV7-8,TRBJ1-1,NA,TGTGCCAGCAGCCCTTGGAGGGGGAACACTGAAGCTTTCTTT,CASSPWRGNTEAFF
NA,TRBV18,TRBJ2-5,TRBD1,TGTGCCAGCTCACACCCGACAGGGGAGTTAAAGACCCAGTACTTC,CASSHPTGELKTQYF
NA,TRBV28,TRBJ1-1,NA,TGTGCCAGCAGTTTCGTCGCGGCGAGTGAAGCTTTCTTT,CASSFVAASEAFF
NA,TRBV6-5,TRBJ2-3,TRBD2,TGTGCCAGCAGACTAGCGGGCCTAGGTGGAGATACGCAGTATTTT,CASRLAGLGGDTQYF
NA,TRBV2,TRBJ1-1,TRBD1,TGTGCCAGCAGCGGCTCGGGGACAGGCCTCATGAACACTGAAGCTTTCTTT,CASSGSGTGLMNTEAFF
NA,TRBV5-1,TRBJ1-2,TRBD1,TGCGCCAGCAGCTTTGAGACAGGGGGCACCTATGGCTACACCTTC,CASSFETGGTYGYTF
NA,TRBV2,TRBJ1-2,TRBD1,TGTGCCAGCAGCCCTGAGGGACAGGGCCATGGCTACACCTTC,CASSPEGQGHGYTF
NA,TRBV7-9,TRBJ2-2,NA,TGTGCCAGCACCACGGACAGATACACCGGGGAGCTGTTTTTT,CASTTDRYTGELFF
NA,TRBV6-5,TRBJ1-1,NA,TGTGCCAGCAGAAGCCCGGGGGAAGGTGGCACTGAAGCTTTCTTT,CASRSPGEGGTEAFF
NA,TRBV25-1,TRBJ2-7,TRBD1,TGTGCCAGCACTTCGGGACAGGGATCCTACGAGCAGTACTTC,CASTSGQGSYEQYF
NA,TRBV5-1,TRBJ1-1,NA,TGCGCCAGCAGCTTGGCAGGGTGGGGCACTGAAGCTTTCTTT,CASSLAGWGTEAFF
NA,TRBV6-5,TRBJ2-3,NA,TGTGCCAGCAGTTACGGCGGGGAGAGCACAGATACGCAGTATTTT,CASSYGGESTDTQYF
NA,TRBV18,TRBJ2-2,NA,TGTGCCAGCTCATCGGGAGCGAACACCGGGGAGCTGTTTTTT,CASSSGANTGELFF
NA,TRBV6-5,TRBJ1-3,NA,TGTGCCAGCAGTCCAGGGTTCTTCTCTGGAAACACCATATATTTT,CASSPGFFSGNTIYF
NA,TRBV14,TRBJ1-5,NA,TGTGCCAGCAGCCAAGAAATAGCTTCGCCCCAGCATTTT,CASSQEIASPQHF
NA,TRBV7-9,TRBJ1-2,NA,TGTGCCAGCAGTCCAGGGGCTTTCGCTGGCTACACCTTC,CASSPGAFAGYTF
NA,TRBV29-1,TRBJ1-5,TRBD1,TGCAGCGTTGAATTGGGGACAGGGAGAGGGCCCCAGCATTTT,CSVELGTGRGPQHF
NA,TRBV6-2/TRBV6-3,TRBJ2-1,NA,TGTGCCAGCAGTTACTCTAACTATTACAATGAGCAGTTCTTC,CASSYSNYYNEQFF
NA,TRBV20-1,TRBJ2-7,NA,TGCAGTGCTAGAACTACCTACGAGCAGTACTTC,CSARTTYEQYF
NA,TRBV27,TRBJ1-3,TRBD1,TGTGCCAGCAGACCCACAGGGGGCTCGGGAAACACCATATATTTT,CASRPTGGSGNTIYF
NA,TRBV2,TRBJ1-4,NA,TGTGCCAGCAGCCAGACTTACAGGGACGGGGCAACTAATGAAAAACTGTTTTTT,CASSQTYRDGATNEKLFF
NA,TRBV19,TRBJ1-5,NA,TGTGCCAGTAGTATAGATGGCGGGCGCAATCAGCCCCAGCATTTT,CASSIDGGRNQPQHF
NA,TRBV28,TRBJ1-3,NA,TGTGCCAGCAGTTTATACGGGACATCTGGAAACACCATATATTTT,CASSLYGTSGNTIYF
NA,TRBV2,TRBJ2-5,TRBD1,TGTGCCAGCGTAGGACAGGTAGAGACCCAGTACTTC,CASVGQVETQYF
few,TRBV25-1,TRBJ1-6,NA,TGTGCCAGCAGTGAAGGGAGATCACCCCTCCACTTT,CASSEGRSPLHF
NA,TRBV7-9,TRBJ1-6,NA,TGTGCCGGCGACGGGTTAAGCTCCTATAATTCACCCCTCCACTTT,CAGDGLSSYNSPLHF
NA,TRBV5-4,TRBJ1-2,TRBD1,TGTGCCAGCAGCTACGGACAGGGGTTTAGCTATGGCTACACCTTC,CASSYGQGFSYGYTF
once,TRBV11-2,TRBJ2-1,TRBD2,TGTGCCAGCAGCTTAGCCGGGACTAGTGAGCAGTTCTTC,CASSLAGTSEQFF
NA,TRBV5-1,TRBJ1-1,TRBD1,TGCGCCAGCAGCCCGGGACAGCGAAACACTGAAGCTTTCTTT,CASSPGQRNTEAFF
once,TRBV2,TRBJ2-3,NA,TGTGCCAGCAGTATGGACGTAGGGGTAGATACGCAGTATTTT,CASSMDVGVDTQYF
NA,TRBV11-3,TRBJ2-7,NA,TGTGCCAGCAGCTTAAGCCAGGGCGCCGGTCAGGGAGAGCAGTACTTC,CASSLSQGAGQGEQYF